The 9 T cell receptor beta chains presented below share a single source sample, sequenced in a study of blood T cell repertoires in COVID-19. Here immunoSEQ multiplex PCR was the method, and the copy in TCRdb shows in-frame clones only, minus some. The sample carries tens of thousands of clones, around 90% recorded once. What was sequenced was peripheral blood. These receptors were collected from a woman older than 75 with acute or convalescent COVID-19.

CDR3 region: CASSQTTGVRPPLHF. CDR3 sequence (DNA): TGTGCCAGCAGCCAAACTACAGGGGTTCGGCCACCCCTCCACTTT. V is TRBV14 and J is TRBJ1-6; 7 bases align to TRBD1. V shed 2 bases and J 11 bases; nucleotides not matched to a gene: 9. Germline CDR1 reads SGHDN; CDR2 reads FVKESK. The CDR3 consists of 15 residues.

The chain carries TRBV18 and TRBJ1-1, with D unclear. Germline loops: CDR1 KGHSH, CDR2 LQKENI. Trimming shortened V by 3 bases and J by 2 bases, and 10 bases separated the two germline ends. This CDR3 spans 14 amino acids. For the CDR3, the DNA is TGTGCCAGCTCACCGATACAAATAAACACTGAAGCTTTCTTT. Its translation: CASSPIQINTEAFF.

The chain carries TRBV5-1 and TRBJ2-5; possible D gene TRBD2, 5 bases. Trimming shortened V by 0 bases and J by 1 base, and 10 bases separated the two germline ends. CDR3 size: 15 residues. Germline lookup yields CDR1 SGHRS and CDR2 YFSETQ. The DNA for the CDR3 is TGCGCCAGCAGCTTGGGGTCTAGCACCCAAGAGACCCAGTACTTC. It specifies CASSLGSSTQETQYF.

V and J are TRBV11-2 and TRBJ2-2, with TRBD1 as a possible D gene (6 bases). V was clipped by 5 bases and J by 7 bases, with 14 bases between them. The germline gives CDR1 SGHAT, CDR2 FQNNGV. The CDR3 is 14 residues long. CDR3 sequence (DNA): TGTGCCAGCAGCCCACAACAGGGCTACGGGGAGCTGTTTTTT. Amino acids: CASSPQQGYGELFF.

V and J are TRBV5-4 and TRBJ2-7; 8 bases are shared with TRBD2. The CDR3 loop spans 14 amino acids. V was clipped by 3 bases and J by 5 bases; unmatched bases: 7. Germline CDR1 SGHNT, CDR2 YYREEE (reference sequence). This CDR3 reads CASSSSGGVHEQYF. In DNA form, the CDR3 reads TGTGCCAGCAGCTCGAGCGGGGGCGTCCACGAGCAGTACTTC.

The chain carries TRBV3-1 (or the pseudogene TRBV3-2) and TRBJ1-4; weak D call: TRBD1 (5 bases). The CDR3 runs 17 residues. The germline gives CDR1 LGHDT, CDR2 YNNKEL (reference sequence). Deletions cut 0 bases from V and 3 bases from J, with 14 bases between. CDR3 nucleotide sequence: TGTGCCAGCAGCCAAGACGGGAGGGGCTTGTCTAATGAAAAACTGTTTTTT. As protein: CASSQDGRGLSNEKLFF.

The chain is built from TRBV5-1 and TRBJ1-3; TRBD1 agrees at 9 bases. The CDR3 loop spans 16 amino acids. Trimming took 2 bases from V and 2 from J; bases not matched to a gene: 5. CDR1 SGHRS and CDR2 YFSETQ come from the germline V gene. The CDR3 region is CASSFGQGNPGNTIYF. CDR3 DNA: TGCGCCAGCAGCTTTGGACAGGGGAACCCTGGAAACACCATATATTTT.

This clone was observed a single time. This chain links TRBV10-3 with TRBJ1-4; 9 bases fit TRBD1. Per germline, CDR1 ENHRY and CDR2 SYGVKD. Trimming cost V 6 bases and J 7 bases; bases outside gene matches: 6. The CDR3 runs to 14 residues. CDR3 sequence: CAIRGQGDGEKLFF. DNA of the CDR3: TGTGCCATCAGGGGACAGGGTGATGGTGAAAAACTGTTTTTT.

The chain employs TRBV6-5 and TRBJ2-1, with D possibly TRBD1 on 5 matching bases. The CDR3 extends over 13 amino acids. V lost 4 bases and J 7 bases, leaving 11 bases between the germline ends. CDR1 MNHEY and CDR2 SVGAGI come from the germline V gene. CDR3 bases: TGTGCCAGCAGTTCTCTAAGGGGAAATGAGCAGTTCTTC. As protein: CASSSLRGNEQFF.